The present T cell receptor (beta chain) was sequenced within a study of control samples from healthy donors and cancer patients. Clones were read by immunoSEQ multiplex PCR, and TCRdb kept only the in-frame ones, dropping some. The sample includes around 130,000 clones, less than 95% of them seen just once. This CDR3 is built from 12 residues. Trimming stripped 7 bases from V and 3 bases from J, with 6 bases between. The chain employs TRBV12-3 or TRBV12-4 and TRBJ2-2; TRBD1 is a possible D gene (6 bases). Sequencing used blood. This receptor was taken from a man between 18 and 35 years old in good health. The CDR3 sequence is CASNRDTGELFF. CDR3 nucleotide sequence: TGTGCCAGCAACAGGGACACCGGGGAGCTGTTTTTT.